This entry features one T cell receptor beta chain sequence. This sample is part of a study of blood T cell repertoires in COVID-19. As for the study in general: Researchers got acute and convalescent COVID-19 samples from the United States, Italy and Spain. T cells, B-cell-depleted T cells, or PBMCs supplied cDNA or gDNA.

Authors' analysis steps: Amplification with reference gene primers provided the estimates of nucleated cell counts. Here immunoSEQ multiplex PCR was the method, and the copy in TCRdb shows in-frame clones only, minus some. V and J calls and clone size are given by that table; D and trimming were obtained from the DNA. The sample yields about 220,000 clones, 75% to 85% seen once. During active infection, Seattle patients enrolled and were then monitored through disease. The TCR sequence derives from a woman between 65 and 79 years old with COVID-19, enrolled during active disease. The sample taken for sequencing was peripheral blood.

CDR3 in DNA: TGTGCCAGCAGCCAAGTCCTAGCGGGAAGTATCACCGGGGAGCTGTTTTTT. The encoded protein is CASSQVLAGSITGELFF. This sequence joins TRBV3-1 (or the pseudogene TRBV3-2) and TRBJ2-2; 9 bases fit TRBD2. V lost 1 base, J lost 4 bases, and 7 bases stayed unmatched. CDR1 is LGHDT, CDR2 YNNKEL, per germline (reference sequence). The CDR3 length is 17 residues.